A selection of T cell receptor beta chains follows, all from one sample in a study of glioma-infiltrating T cells. TCRdb recomputed calls from the multiplex PCR reads with MiXCR, one row per CDR3 protein. The sample yields 100,000 to 150,000 distinct CDR3 sequences, 20% to 25% seen once. Specimen: glioma tissue, nonneoplastic brain tissue, or PBMCs (not recorded which). The receptors derive from a human donor with low-grade glioma or glioblastoma, undergoing nonglioma brain surgery, or in good health (not recorded which). CDR3s include the opening cysteine and the closing phenylalanine or tryptophan. The D gene is left open where the match is weak. Clone size is stated in some rows and not others, as once, few, many or a class when expanded.

size	D	V	J	CDR3	DNA
NA	NA	TRBV7-9	TRBJ2-4	CAKSGDTTSNIQYF	TGTGCCAAAAGCGGGGACACCACGTCTAACATTCAGTACTTC
NA	NA	TRBV9	TRBJ1-5	CASSAPTDAVYSNQPQHF	TGTGCCAGCAGCGCACCGACGGATGCGGTCTATAGCAATCAGCCCCAGCATTTT
NA	TRBD2	TRBV2	TRBJ2-7	CASQGLAGQEQYF	TGTGCCAGCCAGGGACTAGCGGGACAAGAGCAGTACTTC
many	NA	TRBV6-2/TRBV6-3	TRBJ2-5	CASSYSGFGQETQYF	TGTGCCAGCAGTTACTCGGGGTTTGGACAAGAGACCCAGTACTTC
NA	NA	TRBV11-2	TRBJ1-1	CASSFGPGGTEAFF	NA
NA	NA	TRBV3-1	TRBJ2-1	CASSQGLRDQFF	TGTGCCAGCAGCCAGGGGCTACGGGATCAGTTCTTC
many	NA	TRBV5-4	TRBJ2-1	CASSLDRQAFNEQFF	TGTGCCAGCAGCTTGGACAGACAGGCCTTCAATGAGCAGTTCTTC
NA	NA	TRBV5-5	TRBJ2-1	CASSLGLPDEQFF	TGTGCCAGCAGCTTGGGTCTGCCAGATGAGCAGTTCTTC
many	NA	TRBV18	TRBJ2-5	CASSQGTQETQYF	TGTGCCAGCTCACAGGGTACACAAGAGACCCAGTACTTC
few	NA	TRBV5-4	TRBJ2-7	CASSFGFGRSLDEQYF	TGTGCCAGCAGCTTCGGATTTGGCAGGAGTTTGGACGAGCAGTACTTC
many	NA	TRBV5-1	TRBJ2-3	CASSLVAVRSTDTQYF	TGCGCCAGCAGCTTGGTAGCGGTACGAAGCACAGATACGCAGTATTTT
many	NA	TRBV20-1	TRBJ1-2	CSARDEGRGYHGYTF	TGCAGTGCTAGAGATGAAGGTAGAGGGTACCATGGCTACACCTTC
NA	NA	TRBV27	TRBJ1-5	CASSFEGSSQPKHF	TGTGCCAGCAGTTTCGAGGGTAGCAGTCAGCCCAAGCATTTT
many	TRBD2	TRBV6-1	TRBJ2-7	CASNIAGGPYEQYF	TGTGCCAGCAACATCGCGGGAGGGCCCTACGAGCAGTACTTC
many	NA	TRBV7-6	TRBJ1-2	CASSLLRAGSGYTF	TGTGCCAGCAGCCTCCTACGGGCGGGAAGTGGCTACACCTTC
many	TRBD2	TRBV20-1	TRBJ2-7	CSAGLAGPYEQYF	TGCAGCGCGGGACTAGCGGGTCCCTACGAGCAGTACTTC
many	NA	TRBV29-1	TRBJ2-1	CSARTGGGIDEQFF	TGCAGCGCACGGACAGGAGGGGGTATTGATGAGCAGTTCTTC
NA	NA	TRBV4-2	TRBJ2-1	CATSTRSYNEQFF	TGTGCCACTTCGACAAGGTCCTACAATGAGCAGTTCTTC
few	TRBD2	TRBV19	TRBJ2-2	CASTTTSGSDTGELFF	TGTGCCAGTACCACGACTAGCGGGAGCGACACCGGGGAGCTGTTTTTT
many	NA	TRBV29-1	TRBJ1-1	CSSWDWGMAEAFF	TGCAGCTCATGGGACTGGGGTATGGCTGAAGCTTTCTTT
NA	NA	TRBV11-2	TRBJ1-2	CASSLVTDYGYTF	TGTGCCAGCAGCTTAGTAACAGACTATGGCTACACCTTC
NA	TRBD2	TRBV9	TRBJ2-7	CASSVGTSGAYEQYF	TGTGCCAGCAGCGTTGGGACTAGCGGAGCCTACGAGCAGTACTTC
NA	NA	TRBV29-1	TRBJ2-1	CSAPGPNLANEKFF	TGCAGCGCCCCGGGACCCAACCTTGCCAATGAGAAGTTCTTC
NA	NA	TRBV2	TRBJ2-7	CASNIQGLHEQYF	TGTGCCAGCAATATACAGGGTTTACATGAGCAGTACTTC
NA	NA	TRBV7-9	TRBJ2-5	CASSLVGGNQLQETQYF	TGTGCCAGCAGCTTAGTCGGGGGAAACCAACTGCAAGAGACCCAGTACTTC
many	NA	TRBV7-2	TRBJ2-7	CASSRSATDTYYEQYF	TGTGCCAGCAGCCGGAGCGCGACAGATACATACTACGAGCAGTACTTC
many	TRBD1	TRBV27	TRBJ2-7	CASSFGQGDYEQYF	TGTGCCAGCAGTTTCGGACAGGGAGACTACGAGCAGTACTTC
many	NA	TRBV19	TRBJ1-1	CASMAGAEAFF	TGTGCCAGTATGGCTGGGGCTGAAGCTTTCTTT
many	NA	TRBV7-6	TRBJ2-3	CASSLRSSTDTQYF	TGTGCCAGCAGCTTACGCTCTAGCACAGATACGCAGTATTTT
many	TRBD1	TRBV4-1	TRBJ2-7	CASSQTKDRPRGIYEQYF	TGCGCCAGCAGCCAAACTAAGGACAGGCCCAGAGGGATCTACGAGCAGTACTTC
many	TRBD2	TRBV28	TRBJ2-5	CASRSGLAEETQYF	TGTGCCAGCAGATCAGGACTAGCGGAAGAGACCCAGTACTTC